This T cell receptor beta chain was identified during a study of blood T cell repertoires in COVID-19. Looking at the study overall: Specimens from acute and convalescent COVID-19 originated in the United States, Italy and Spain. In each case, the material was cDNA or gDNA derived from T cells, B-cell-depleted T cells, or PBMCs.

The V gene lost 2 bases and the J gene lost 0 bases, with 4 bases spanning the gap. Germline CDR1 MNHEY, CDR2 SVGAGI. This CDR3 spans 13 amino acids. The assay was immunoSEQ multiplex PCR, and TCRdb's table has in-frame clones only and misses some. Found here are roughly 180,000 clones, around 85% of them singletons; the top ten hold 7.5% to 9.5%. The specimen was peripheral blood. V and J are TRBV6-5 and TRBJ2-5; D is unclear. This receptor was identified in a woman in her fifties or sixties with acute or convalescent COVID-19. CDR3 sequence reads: CASSYLYQETQYF. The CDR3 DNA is TGTGCCAGCAGTTACCTGTACCAAGAGACCCAGTACTTC.